The present T cell receptor (beta chain) was sequenced within a study of Graves' ophthalmopathy and Graves' hyperthyroidism. This CDR3 region has 13 residues. Germline V gene lookup returns CDR1 MNHEY and CDR2 SVGEGT. Study-level results: Distinction of ophthalmopathy from stable hyperthyroidism by a 13-signature model reached 85% to 90% sensitivity and 81.08% specificity.

The authors amplified TCR beta CDR3 regions from RNA transcripts. Investigators did first-round RT-PCR with HTBI primers, then second-round multiplex PCR. Via MiXCR, TCRdb re-called the multiplex PCR reads, giving one row per CDR3 protein. The sample lists about 400,000 distinct CDR3 sequences, less than 20% occurring once. In regard to this clonotype: The antigen remains unidentified. Relative to the germline gene, one junction end is altered; a read error may explain this.

The chain employs TRBV6-2 or TRBV6-3 and TRBJ2-2, with 8 bases fitting TRBD1. The receptor comes from a woman in her late teens or twenties with stable Graves' hyperthyroidism. What was sequenced was peripheral blood. The CDR3 here is CACSGQGTGELFF. The CDR3 coding sequence is TGTGCCTGCAGTGGACAGGGCACCGGGGAGCTGTTTTTT.